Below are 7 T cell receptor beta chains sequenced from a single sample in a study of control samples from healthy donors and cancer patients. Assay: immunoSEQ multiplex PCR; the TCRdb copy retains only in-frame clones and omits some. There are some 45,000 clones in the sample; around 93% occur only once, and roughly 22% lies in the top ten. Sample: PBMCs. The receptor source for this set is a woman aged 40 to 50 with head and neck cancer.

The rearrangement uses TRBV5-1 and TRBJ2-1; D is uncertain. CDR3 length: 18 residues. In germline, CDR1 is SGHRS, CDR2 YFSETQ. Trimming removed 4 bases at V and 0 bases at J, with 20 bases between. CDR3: CASSEETPFWSSYNEQFF. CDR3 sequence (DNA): TGCGCCAGCAGCGAGGAGACACCTTTTTGGAGCTCCTACAATGAGCAGTTCTTC.

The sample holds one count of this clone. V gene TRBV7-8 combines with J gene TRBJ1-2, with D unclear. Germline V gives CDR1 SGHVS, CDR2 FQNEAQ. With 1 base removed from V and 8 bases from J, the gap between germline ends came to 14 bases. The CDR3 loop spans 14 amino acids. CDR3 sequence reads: CASSLEVLLRGYTF. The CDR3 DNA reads TGTGCCAGCAGCTTAGAGGTCCTCCTAAGGGGCTACACCTTC.

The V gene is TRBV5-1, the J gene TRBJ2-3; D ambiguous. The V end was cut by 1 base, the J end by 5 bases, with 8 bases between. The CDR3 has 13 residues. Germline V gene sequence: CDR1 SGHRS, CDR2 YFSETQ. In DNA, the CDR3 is TGCGCCAGCAGCTTGATAGGGTTAGATACGCAGTATTTT. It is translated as CASSLIGLDTQYF.

CDR3 DNA sequence: TGTGCCAGCAGCCCTGGGACAGGGGGCGATAGCAATCAGCCCCAGCATTTT. Translating gives CASSPGTGGDSNQPQHF. The V gene is TRBV3-1 (or the pseudogene TRBV3-2), the J gene TRBJ1-5; 12 bases map to TRBD1. The CDR3 is made up of 17 amino acids. V dropped 4 bases and J dropped 0; count of bases not matched to a gene: 4. Germline V lookup: CDR1 LGHDT, CDR2 YNNKEL (reference sequence).

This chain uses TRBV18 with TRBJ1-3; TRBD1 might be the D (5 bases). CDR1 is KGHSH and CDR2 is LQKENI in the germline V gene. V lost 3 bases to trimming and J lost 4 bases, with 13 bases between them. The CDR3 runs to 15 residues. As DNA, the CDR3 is TGTGCCAGCTCACCCCCTTCCGGGGCCGGAAACACCATATATTTT. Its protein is CASSPPSGAGNTIYF.

The chain's CDR3 is CASSYAHTRTRQETQYF. CDR3 DNA sequence: TGTGCCAGCAGTTACGCCCATACCCGTACCAGGCAAGAGACCCAGTACTTC. V usage is TRBV28 and J usage is TRBJ2-5; no firm D call. CDR1 is MDHEN and CDR2 is SYDVKM in the germline V gene. The CDR3 has 17 amino acids. V gave up 4 bases and J gave up 2 bases, with 20 bases separating them.

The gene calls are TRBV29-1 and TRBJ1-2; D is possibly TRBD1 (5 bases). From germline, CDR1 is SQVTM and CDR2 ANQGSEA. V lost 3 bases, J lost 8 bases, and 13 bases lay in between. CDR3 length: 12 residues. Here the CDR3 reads CSVEVQANGYTF. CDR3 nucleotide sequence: TGCAGCGTTGAGGTACAGGCTAACGGCTACACCTTC.